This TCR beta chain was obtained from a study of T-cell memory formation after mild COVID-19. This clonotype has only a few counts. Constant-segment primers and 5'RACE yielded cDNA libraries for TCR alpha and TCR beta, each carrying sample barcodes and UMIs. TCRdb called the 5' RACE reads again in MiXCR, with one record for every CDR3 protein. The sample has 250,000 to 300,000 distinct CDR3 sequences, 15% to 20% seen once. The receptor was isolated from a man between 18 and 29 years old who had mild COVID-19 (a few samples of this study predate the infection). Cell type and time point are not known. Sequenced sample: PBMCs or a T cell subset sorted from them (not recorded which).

The chain's CDR3 is CASSRRTGGHQETQYF. The CDR3 DNA follows: TGTGCCAGCAGCCGCCGAACAGGGGGCCATCAAGAGACCCAGTACTTC. The chain uses TRBV11-3 and TRBJ2-5, with 9 bases identical to TRBD1. This CDR3 has 16 residues. The V segment lost 5 bases and the J segment 2 bases; nucleotides outside the gene matches: 9. Germline V CDR1 and CDR2: SGHNT, YENEEA.